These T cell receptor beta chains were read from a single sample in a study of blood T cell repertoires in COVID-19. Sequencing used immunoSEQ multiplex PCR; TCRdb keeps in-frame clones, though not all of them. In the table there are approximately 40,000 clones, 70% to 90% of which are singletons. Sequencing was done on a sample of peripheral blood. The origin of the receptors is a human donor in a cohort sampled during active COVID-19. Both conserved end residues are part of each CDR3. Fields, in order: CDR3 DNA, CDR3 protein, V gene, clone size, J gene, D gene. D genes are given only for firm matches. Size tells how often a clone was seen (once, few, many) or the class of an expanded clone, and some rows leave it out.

CDR3nt: TGTGCCAGCTCACCGGACAGCTCCTACGAGCAGTACTTC; CDR3aa: CASSPDSSYEQYF; v_gene: TRBV18; abundance: .; j_gene: TRBJ2-7; d_gene: .
CDR3nt: TGTGCCAGCAGTTACTCTGGACAATTCCCGAGGAGCGAGCAGTACTTC; CDR3aa: CASSYSGQFPRSEQYF; v_gene: TRBV6-6; abundance: .; j_gene: TRBJ2-7; d_gene: .
CDR3nt: TGCGCCAGTAAAGAGGTCATAAGCTCCTACGAGCAGTACTTC; CDR3aa: CASKEVISSYEQYF; v_gene: TRBV5-1; abundance: .; j_gene: TRBJ2-7; d_gene: .
CDR3nt: TGTGCCAGCAGCTTAGCCTCGCGGCAGCCGGTAGATACGCAGTATTTT; CDR3aa: CASSLASRQPVDTQYF; v_gene: TRBV7-9; abundance: .; j_gene: TRBJ2-3; d_gene: .
CDR3nt: TGCAGCGTTGAGAAGGGGGTCGGCAGCTATGGCTACACCTTC; CDR3aa: CSVEKGVGSYGYTF; v_gene: TRBV29-1; abundance: .; j_gene: TRBJ1-2; d_gene: .
CDR3nt: TGTGCCAGCTCACCAAAGTCCCCGGGACAGGGTCGATATCGCCAAGAGACCCAGTACTTC; CDR3aa: CASSPKSPGQGRYRQETQYF; v_gene: TRBV18; abundance: .; j_gene: TRBJ2-5; d_gene: TRBD1
CDR3nt: TGCGCCAGCAGCTCCCGAGGGGAGGGTTCGGGGTACTTC; CDR3aa: CASSSRGEGSGYF; v_gene: TRBV5-1; abundance: .; j_gene: TRBJ2-7; d_gene: TRBD2
CDR3nt: TGTGCCATCAGTGGGGACGGGGGGGCCTCAGATACGCAGTATTTT; CDR3aa: CAISGDGGASDTQYF; v_gene: TRBV10-3; abundance: .; j_gene: TRBJ2-3; d_gene: TRBD2
CDR3nt: TGTGCCAGCAGCCCCTGGGGGGGTTCTAATTCACCCCTCCACTTT; CDR3aa: CASSPWGGSNSPLHF; v_gene: TRBV5-4; abundance: .; j_gene: TRBJ1-6; d_gene: .
CDR3nt: TGTGCCACCAGACGCGAGGGAGGAGGCAATCAGCCCCAGCATTTT; CDR3aa: CATRREGGGNQPQHF; v_gene: TRBV15; abundance: .; j_gene: TRBJ1-5; d_gene: .
CDR3nt: TGCGCCAGCAGGGAAGGACTAGCGCTGGGCTACGAGCAGTACTTC; CDR3aa: CASREGLALGYEQYF; v_gene: TRBV4-1; abundance: .; j_gene: TRBJ2-7; d_gene: TRBD2
CDR3nt: TGTGCCAGCAGTGCCCACAGGGGAAAAGATTCACCCCTCCACTTT; CDR3aa: CASSAHRGKDSPLHF; v_gene: TRBV27; abundance: .; j_gene: TRBJ1-6; d_gene: TRBD1
CDR3nt: TGCGCCAGGGAGTTCCTCAGGGGGCTTAGTGGCTACACCTTC; CDR3aa: CAREFLRGLSGYTF; v_gene: TRBV10-1; abundance: few; j_gene: TRBJ1-2; d_gene: TRBD1
CDR3nt: TGTGCCAGCAGCCTACGATCCGACTCTAACTATGGCTACACCTTC; CDR3aa: CASSLRSDSNYGYTF; v_gene: TRBV7-9; abundance: .; j_gene: TRBJ1-2; d_gene: .
CDR3nt: TGTGCCTGGAGCCGGCCTAGGGGTTCCTATAATTCACCCCTCCACTTT; CDR3aa: CAWSRPRGSYNSPLHF; v_gene: TRBV30; abundance: .; j_gene: TRBJ1-6; d_gene: .
CDR3nt: TGTGCCAGCAGTTTAATGACAGGCTCGGCCGAGCAGTACTTC; CDR3aa: CASSLMTGSAEQYF; v_gene: TRBV27; abundance: .; j_gene: TRBJ2-7; d_gene: .
CDR3nt: TGTGCCAGCAGCGCGGACAGGGGGTCTACAGATACGCAGTATTTT; CDR3aa: CASSADRGSTDTQYF; v_gene: TRBV5-4; abundance: .; j_gene: TRBJ2-3; d_gene: TRBD1
CDR3nt: TGTGCCAGCAGCTCCGGGACTGAATATTTTTCACCCCTCCACTTT; CDR3aa: CASSSGTEYFSPLHF; v_gene: TRBV7-8; abundance: .; j_gene: TRBJ1-6; d_gene: .
CDR3nt: TGCGCCAGCAGCTTCCCCGGACAGGCCTCCTATGGCTACACCTTC; CDR3aa: CASSFPGQASYGYTF; v_gene: TRBV5-1; abundance: .; j_gene: TRBJ1-2; d_gene: TRBD1
CDR3nt: TGTGCCAGCAGCGGGCGGGACAGCTCCAACAATGAGCAGTTCTTC; CDR3aa: CASSGRDSSNNEQFF; v_gene: TRBV11-1; abundance: .; j_gene: TRBJ2-1; d_gene: .
CDR3nt: TGTGCCAGCAGCTCCCACAGGAACTCCTACGAGCAGTACTTC; CDR3aa: CASSSHRNSYEQYF; v_gene: TRBV13; abundance: few; j_gene: TRBJ2-7; d_gene: .
CDR3nt: TGTGCCAGTAGTAGAGCTGGGACATCAACTAATGAAAAACTGTTTTTT; CDR3aa: CASSRAGTSTNEKLFF; v_gene: TRBV19; abundance: .; j_gene: TRBJ1-4; d_gene: .
CDR3nt: TGTGCCAGCAGCACGGGATCCCTCTCGGAGACCCAGTACTTC; CDR3aa: CASSTGSLSETQYF; v_gene: TRBV28; abundance: .; j_gene: TRBJ2-5; d_gene: .
CDR3nt: TGTGCCAGCAGCTCGAGTGAGACAGGGCCCGCCTCTGGGGCCAACGTCCTGACTTTC; CDR3aa: CASSSSETGPASGANVLTF; v_gene: TRBV7-2; abundance: .; j_gene: TRBJ2-6; d_gene: TRBD1
CDR3nt: TGTGCCAGCAGCCCATTCTCAGGGGGCGGAAACTATGGCTACACCTTC; CDR3aa: CASSPFSGGGNYGYTF; v_gene: TRBV3-1/TRBV3-2; abundance: .; j_gene: TRBJ1-2; d_gene: TRBD1
CDR3nt: TGTGCCAGTACCCCCTCCAGAGGACTTAATTCACCCCTCCACTTT; CDR3aa: CASTPSRGLNSPLHF; v_gene: TRBV19; abundance: .; j_gene: TRBJ1-6; d_gene: .
CDR3nt: TGTGCCAGCAGCCGAGGGACTCAGGGCCGGGGGGCCAACGTCCTGACTTTC; CDR3aa: CASSRGTQGRGANVLTF; v_gene: TRBV6-6; abundance: .; j_gene: TRBJ2-6; d_gene: .
CDR3nt: TGTGCCAGCAGTTTCCGGTCCGGCACAGATACGCAGTATTTT; CDR3aa: CASSFRSGTDTQYF; v_gene: TRBV27; abundance: few; j_gene: TRBJ2-3; d_gene: .
CDR3nt: TGTGCCAGTAACACAGGGGATAGCTCCTACGAGCAGTACTTC; CDR3aa: CASNTGDSSYEQYF; v_gene: TRBV19; abundance: .; j_gene: TRBJ2-7; d_gene: TRBD1
CDR3nt: TGTGCCTGGACTCGGGGGGCCGAAAGGCGAGGCGAGCAGTACTTC; CDR3aa: CAWTRGAERRGEQYF; v_gene: TRBV30; abundance: .; j_gene: TRBJ2-7; d_gene: .
CDR3nt: TGCGCCAGCAGCTTGGGCCCACAGGCGGGGGGCCGTATCGGGGAGCTGTTTTTT; CDR3aa: CASSLGPQAGGRIGELFF; v_gene: TRBV5-1; abundance: .; j_gene: TRBJ2-2; d_gene: TRBD2
CDR3nt: TGTGCCAGCAGTTTTGCTACGATGAGTGATACGCAGTATTTT; CDR3aa: CASSFATMSDTQYF; v_gene: TRBV28; abundance: .; j_gene: TRBJ2-3; d_gene: .
CDR3nt: TGTGCCTGGAGTCGCGGGGGGTCCTACAATGAGCAGTTCTTC; CDR3aa: CAWSRGGSYNEQFF; v_gene: TRBV30; abundance: .; j_gene: TRBJ2-1; d_gene: TRBD2
CDR3nt: TGTGCCAGCAGTTTCCCAGGGTATCAGCCCCAGCATTTT; CDR3aa: CASSFPGYQPQHF; v_gene: TRBV28; abundance: .; j_gene: TRBJ1-5; d_gene: .
CDR3nt: TGTGCCAGCAGTTTACTGAGCGGGTCCTCCTACGAGCAGTACTTC; CDR3aa: CASSLLSGSSYEQYF; v_gene: TRBV27; abundance: .; j_gene: TRBJ2-7; d_gene: .
CDR3nt: TGTGCCAGCAGTGAAGAAGGGGAGACAGGGGAGCAGTACTTC; CDR3aa: CASSEEGETGEQYF; v_gene: TRBV2; abundance: .; j_gene: TRBJ2-7; d_gene: TRBD1
CDR3nt: TGTGCCAGTAGTATGGCAGGGGTTAATGAAAAACTGTTTTTT; CDR3aa: CASSMAGVNEKLFF; v_gene: TRBV19; abundance: .; j_gene: TRBJ1-4; d_gene: .
CDR3nt: TGTGCCAGCAGCCCAGGTGGAGGGTCCAACGTCCTGACTTTC; CDR3aa: CASSPGGGSNVLTF; v_gene: TRBV7-2; abundance: once; j_gene: TRBJ2-6; d_gene: .
CDR3nt: TGTGCCAGCTTCTCTGCCAGGAATTCACCCCTCCACTTT; CDR3aa: CASFSARNSPLHF; v_gene: TRBV6-5; abundance: once; j_gene: TRBJ1-6; d_gene: .
CDR3nt: TGTGCCAGCAGCACTCCGAACTACGGGACAGATACGCAGTATTTT; CDR3aa: CASSTPNYGTDTQYF; v_gene: TRBV5-4; abundance: .; j_gene: TRBJ2-3; d_gene: .
CDR3nt: TGCGCCAGCAGCCAAGATCCAGGGGAAGTGGACGCAGATACGCAGTATTTT; CDR3aa: CASSQDPGEVDADTQYF; v_gene: TRBV4-1; abundance: .; j_gene: TRBJ2-3; d_gene: .
CDR3nt: TGTGCCAGCAGTCCCGGAGGGAGTTATAGCACAGATACGCAGTATTTT; CDR3aa: CASSPGGSYSTDTQYF; v_gene: TRBV9; abundance: .; j_gene: TRBJ2-3; d_gene: .
CDR3nt: TGTGCCAGCAGTTACGTGGCGGGGGGGCCCCATGAGCAGTTCTTC; CDR3aa: CASSYVAGGPHEQFF; v_gene: TRBV6-5; abundance: .; j_gene: TRBJ2-1; d_gene: TRBD2
CDR3nt: TGTGCCAGCAGACTAGCGGGGGGGCCCCAAGAGCAGTACTTC; CDR3aa: CASRLAGGPQEQYF; v_gene: TRBV28; abundance: .; j_gene: TRBJ2-7; d_gene: TRBD2
CDR3nt: TGTGCCAGCAGTTACAGGATAAGCACAGATACGCAGTATTTT; CDR3aa: CASSYRISTDTQYF; v_gene: TRBV27; abundance: .; j_gene: TRBJ2-3; d_gene: .
CDR3nt: TGTGCCAGCAGTTTTAACAGGGAGTGGCAGCCCCAGCATTTT; CDR3aa: CASSFNREWQPQHF; v_gene: TRBV6-5; abundance: .; j_gene: TRBJ1-5; d_gene: .
CDR3nt: TGTGCCAGCAGTGAGGCCCCCTCAGTGCCACCCCTCCACTTT; CDR3aa: CASSEAPSVPPLHF; v_gene: TRBV2; abundance: .; j_gene: TRBJ1-6; d_gene: .
CDR3nt: TGTGCCAGTAGGACAGGGGGCACTGGAAACACCATATATTTT; CDR3aa: CASRTGGTGNTIYF; v_gene: TRBV19; abundance: .; j_gene: TRBJ1-3; d_gene: TRBD1
CDR3nt: TGTGCCATAAGCCCCGACAGGGCCATTGAGCAGTTCTTC; CDR3aa: CAISPDRAIEQFF; v_gene: TRBV10-3; abundance: .; j_gene: TRBJ2-1; d_gene: TRBD1
CDR3nt: TGTGCCAGCAGCCGCACAGTCGCCGGAAGCTCCTATAATTCACCCCTCCACTTT; CDR3aa: CASSRTVAGSSYNSPLHF; v_gene: TRBV3-1/TRBV3-2; abundance: once; j_gene: TRBJ1-6; d_gene: .